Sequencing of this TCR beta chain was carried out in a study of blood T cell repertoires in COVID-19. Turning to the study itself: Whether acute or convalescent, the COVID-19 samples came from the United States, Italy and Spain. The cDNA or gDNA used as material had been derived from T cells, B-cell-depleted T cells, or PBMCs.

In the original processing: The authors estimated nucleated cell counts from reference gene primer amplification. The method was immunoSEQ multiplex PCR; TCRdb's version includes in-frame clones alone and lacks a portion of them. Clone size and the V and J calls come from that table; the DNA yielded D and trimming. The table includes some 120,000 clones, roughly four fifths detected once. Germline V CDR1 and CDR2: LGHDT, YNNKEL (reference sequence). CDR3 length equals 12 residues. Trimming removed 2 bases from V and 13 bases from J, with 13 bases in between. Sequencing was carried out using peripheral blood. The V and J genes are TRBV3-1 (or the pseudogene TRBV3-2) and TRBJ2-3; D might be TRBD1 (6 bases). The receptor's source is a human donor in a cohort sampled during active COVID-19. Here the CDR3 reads CASSQSGTSKYF. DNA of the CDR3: TGTGCCAGCAGCCAATCTGGGACAAGCAAGTATTTT.